Shown below are 5 T cell receptor beta chains from a single sample sequenced in a study of OX40 agonist ivuxolimab in advanced cancers. Profiling relied on immunoSEQ multiplex PCR, and the TCRdb table lists in-frame clones only, not all of them. The sample has around 62,000 clones, 80% to 90% seen once. The sequences come from CD4+ or CD8+ T cells sorted from blood, collected in a trial of the OX40 agonist ivuxolimab. The receptor source for this set is an adult with an advanced solid tumor such as melanoma, head and neck, liver or kidney cancer.

This clone was counted between two and nine times. This sequence joins TRBV6-1 and TRBJ1-2; D gene ambiguous. Germline V CDR1 and CDR2: MNHNS, SASEGT. With 2 bases removed from V and 3 bases from J, the gap between germline ends came to 7 bases. The CDR3 length is 13 residues. The CDR3 DNA reads TGTGCCAGCAGTGAACTTGCATACTATGGCTACACCTTC. Protein sequence: CASSELAYYGYTF.

The chain employs TRBV6-5 and TRBJ1-4; D is uncertain. Germline V CDR1 and CDR2: MNHEY, SVGAGI. The CDR3 is made up of 16 amino acids. Deletions cut 0 bases from V and 3 bases from J, with 11 bases between. This CDR3 reads CASSYSLPGPNEKLFF. CDR3 in DNA: TGTGCCAGCAGTTACTCCCTCCCCGGCCCTAATGAAAAACTGTTTTTT.

The chain carries TRBV4-3 and TRBJ1-3, with 9 bases lining up with TRBD1. Trimming removed 3 bases from V and 4 bases from J; junction bases left unmatched: 10. CDR1 and CDR2 from the germline V gene are LGHNA and YSLEER. This CDR3 contains 17 residues. CDR3 loop: CASSHNTGGLTGNTIYF. CDR3 DNA: TGCGCCAGCAGCCATAATACAGGGGGCTTAACCGGAAACACCATATATTTT.

This rearrangement joins TRBV6-4 to TRBJ2-1, with 7 positions matching TRBD2. The CDR3 covers 15 residues. CDR1 MRHNA and CDR2 SNTAGT come from the germline V gene. Germline trimming cut 4 bases from V and 1 base from J; bases unmatched to any gene: 4. The chain's CDR3 is CASSVGAGSYNEQFF. The CDR3 region has the DNA TGTGCCAGCAGTGTAGGAGCGGGGTCCTACAATGAGCAGTTCTTC.

V and J are TRBV4-2 and TRBJ2-1; no clear D. There are 16 residues in the CDR3. The V end lost 4 bases, the J end lost 4 bases, and 17 bases lay between the germline ends. Looked up from germline, CDR1 is LGHNA and CDR2 is YNFKEQ. The CDR3 region has the DNA TGTGCCAGCAGCCCCTCCCTGGCTAGTTCTTACAATGAGCAGTTCTTC. Its protein is CASSPSLASSYNEQFF.